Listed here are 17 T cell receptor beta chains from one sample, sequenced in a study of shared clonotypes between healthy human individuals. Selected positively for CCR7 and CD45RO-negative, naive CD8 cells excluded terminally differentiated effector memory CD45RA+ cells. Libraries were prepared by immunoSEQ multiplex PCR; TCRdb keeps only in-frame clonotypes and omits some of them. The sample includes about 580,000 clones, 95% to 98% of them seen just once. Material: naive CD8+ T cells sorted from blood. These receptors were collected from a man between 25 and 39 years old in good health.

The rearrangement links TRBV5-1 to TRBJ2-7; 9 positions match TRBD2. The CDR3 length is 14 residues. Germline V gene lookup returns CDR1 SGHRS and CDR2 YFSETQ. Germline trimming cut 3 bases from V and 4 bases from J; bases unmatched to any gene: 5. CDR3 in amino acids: CASSSWTSEYEQYF. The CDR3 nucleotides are TGCGCCAGCAGCTCCTGGACTAGCGAGTACGAGCAGTACTTC.

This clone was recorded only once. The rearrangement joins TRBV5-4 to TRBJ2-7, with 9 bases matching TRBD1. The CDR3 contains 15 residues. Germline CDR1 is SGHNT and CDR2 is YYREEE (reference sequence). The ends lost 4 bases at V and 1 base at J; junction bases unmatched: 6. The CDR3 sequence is CASSRTGTGSYEQYF. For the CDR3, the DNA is TGTGCCAGCAGCCGTACCGGGACAGGGTCCTACGAGCAGTACTTC.

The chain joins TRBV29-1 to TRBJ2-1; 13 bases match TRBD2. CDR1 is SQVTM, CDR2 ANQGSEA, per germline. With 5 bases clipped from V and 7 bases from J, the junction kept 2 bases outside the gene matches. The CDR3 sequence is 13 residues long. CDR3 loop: CSVRTSGRNEQFF. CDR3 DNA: TGCAGCGTTAGGACTAGCGGGAGAAATGAGCAGTTCTTC.

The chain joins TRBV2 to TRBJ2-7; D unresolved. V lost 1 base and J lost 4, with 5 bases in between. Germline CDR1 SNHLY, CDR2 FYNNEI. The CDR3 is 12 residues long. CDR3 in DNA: TGTGCCAGCAGTGAAGACATTTACGAGCAGTACTTC. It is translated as CASSEDIYEQYF.

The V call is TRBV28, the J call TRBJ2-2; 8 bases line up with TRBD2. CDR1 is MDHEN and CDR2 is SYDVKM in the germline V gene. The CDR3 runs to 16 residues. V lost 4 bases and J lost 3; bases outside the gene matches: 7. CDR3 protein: CASSSLAGLYTGELFF. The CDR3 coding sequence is TGTGCCAGCAGTTCCCTAGCGGGTTTGTACACCGGGGAGCTGTTTTTT.

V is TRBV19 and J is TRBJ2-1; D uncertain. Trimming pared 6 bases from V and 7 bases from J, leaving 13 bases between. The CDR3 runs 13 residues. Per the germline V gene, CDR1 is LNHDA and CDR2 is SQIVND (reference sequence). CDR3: CASSKGLRNEQFF. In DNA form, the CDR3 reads TGTGCCAGTAGCAAGGGATTGCGGAATGAGCAGTTCTTC.

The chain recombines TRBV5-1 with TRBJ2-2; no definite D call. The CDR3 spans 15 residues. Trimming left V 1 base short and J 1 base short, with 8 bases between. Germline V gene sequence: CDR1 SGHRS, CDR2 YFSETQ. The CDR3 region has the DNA TGCGCCAGCAGCTTGACCAGGAGGAACACCGGGGAGCTGTTTTTT. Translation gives CASSLTRRNTGELFF.

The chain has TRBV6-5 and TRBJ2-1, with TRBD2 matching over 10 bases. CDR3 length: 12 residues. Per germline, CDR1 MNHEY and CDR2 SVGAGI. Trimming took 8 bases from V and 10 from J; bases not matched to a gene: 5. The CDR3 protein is CASGLAGEEQFF. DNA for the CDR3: TGTGCCAGCGGGCTAGCGGGAGAGGAGCAGTTCTTC.

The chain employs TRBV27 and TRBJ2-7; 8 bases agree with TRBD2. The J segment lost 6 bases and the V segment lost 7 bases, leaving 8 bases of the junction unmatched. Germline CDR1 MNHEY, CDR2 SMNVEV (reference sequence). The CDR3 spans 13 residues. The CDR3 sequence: CASKPAGDPEQYF. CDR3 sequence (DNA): TGTGCCAGCAAGCCAGCGGGAGACCCCGAGCAGTACTTC.

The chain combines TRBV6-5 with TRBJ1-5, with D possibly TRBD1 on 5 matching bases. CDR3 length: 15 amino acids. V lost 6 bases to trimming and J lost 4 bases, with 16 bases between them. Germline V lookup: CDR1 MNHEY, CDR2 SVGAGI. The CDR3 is CASSPGHLGNQPQHF. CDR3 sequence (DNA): TGTGCCAGCAGCCCAGGACATTTAGGTAATCAGCCCCAGCATTTT.

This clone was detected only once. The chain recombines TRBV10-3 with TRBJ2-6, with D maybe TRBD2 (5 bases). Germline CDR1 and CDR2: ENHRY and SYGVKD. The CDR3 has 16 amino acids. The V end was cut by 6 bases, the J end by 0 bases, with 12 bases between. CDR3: CAIRAADYSGANVLTF. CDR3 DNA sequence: TGTGCCATCAGGGCGGCAGACTACTCTGGGGCCAACGTCCTGACTTTC.

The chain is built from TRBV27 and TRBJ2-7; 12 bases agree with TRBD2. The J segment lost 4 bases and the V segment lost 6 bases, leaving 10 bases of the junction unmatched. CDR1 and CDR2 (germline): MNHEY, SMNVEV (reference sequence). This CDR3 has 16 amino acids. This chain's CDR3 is CASSRTSGMASYEQYF. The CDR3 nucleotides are TGTGCCAGCAGCAGGACTAGCGGGATGGCCTCGTACGAGCAGTACTTC.

CDR3 in DNA: TGTGCCAGCAGGTCCTCGGGGTTTCTGGGGAACACTGAAGCTTTCTTT. Amino acids: CASRSSGFLGNTEAFF. The rearrangement joins TRBV11-2 to TRBJ1-1, with no clear D. V shed 6 bases and J shed 1 base, with 18 bases lying between them. The length of the CDR3 is 16 residues. Germline assignment: CDR1 SGHAT and CDR2 FQNNGV.

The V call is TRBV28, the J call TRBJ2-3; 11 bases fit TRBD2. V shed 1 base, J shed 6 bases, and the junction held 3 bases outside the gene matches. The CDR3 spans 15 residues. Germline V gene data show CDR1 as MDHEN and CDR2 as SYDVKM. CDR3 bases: TGTGCCAGCAGTTTATTACTAGCGGGAGCGGATACGCAGTATTTT. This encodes CASSLLLAGADTQYF.

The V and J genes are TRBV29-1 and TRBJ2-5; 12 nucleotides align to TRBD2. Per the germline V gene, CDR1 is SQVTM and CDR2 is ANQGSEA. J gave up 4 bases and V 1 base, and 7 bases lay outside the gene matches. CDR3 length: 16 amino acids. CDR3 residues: CSVEGLAGGPGETQYF. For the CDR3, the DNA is TGCAGCGTTGAAGGGCTAGCGGGAGGGCCGGGAGAGACCCAGTACTTC.

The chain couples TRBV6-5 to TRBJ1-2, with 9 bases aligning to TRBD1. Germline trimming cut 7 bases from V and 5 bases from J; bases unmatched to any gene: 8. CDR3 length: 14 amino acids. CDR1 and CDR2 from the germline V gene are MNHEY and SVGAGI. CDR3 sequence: CASTEQGALYGYTF. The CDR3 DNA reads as TGTGCCAGCACCGAACAGGGGGCGCTTTATGGCTACACCTTC.

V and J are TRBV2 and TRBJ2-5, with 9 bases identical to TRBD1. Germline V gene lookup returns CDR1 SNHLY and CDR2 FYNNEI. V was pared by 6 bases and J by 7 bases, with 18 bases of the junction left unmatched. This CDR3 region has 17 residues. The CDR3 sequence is CASSAKDRGLSGGTQYF. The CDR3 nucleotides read TGTGCCAGCAGCGCCAAGGACAGGGGCCTCTCCGGCGGGACCCAGTACTTC.